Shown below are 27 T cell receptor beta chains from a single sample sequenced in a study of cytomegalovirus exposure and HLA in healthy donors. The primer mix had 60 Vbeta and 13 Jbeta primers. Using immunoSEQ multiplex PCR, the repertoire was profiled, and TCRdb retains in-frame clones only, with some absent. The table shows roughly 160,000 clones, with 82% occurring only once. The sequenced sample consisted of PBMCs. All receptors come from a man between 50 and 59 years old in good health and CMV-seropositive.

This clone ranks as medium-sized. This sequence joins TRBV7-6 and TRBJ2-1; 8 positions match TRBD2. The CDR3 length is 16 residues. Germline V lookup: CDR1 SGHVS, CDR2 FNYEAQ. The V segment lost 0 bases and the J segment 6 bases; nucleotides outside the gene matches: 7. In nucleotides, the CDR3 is TGTGCCAGCAGCTTAGCCGGACTAGCCCCAGGCAATGAGCAGTTCTTC. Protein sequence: CASSLAGLAPGNEQFF.

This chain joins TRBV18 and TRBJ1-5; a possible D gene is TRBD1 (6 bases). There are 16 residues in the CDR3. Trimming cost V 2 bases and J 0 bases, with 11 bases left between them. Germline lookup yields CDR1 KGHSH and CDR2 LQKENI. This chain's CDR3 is CASSPSMTGSNQPQHF. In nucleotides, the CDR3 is TGTGCCAGCTCACCATCAATGACAGGTAGCAATCAGCCCCAGCATTTT.

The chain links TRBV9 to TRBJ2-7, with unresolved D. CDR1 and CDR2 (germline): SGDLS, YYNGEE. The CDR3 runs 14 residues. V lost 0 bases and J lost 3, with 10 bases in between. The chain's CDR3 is CASSVGPDFYEQYF. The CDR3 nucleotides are TGTGCCAGCAGCGTAGGCCCCGACTTCTACGAGCAGTACTTC.

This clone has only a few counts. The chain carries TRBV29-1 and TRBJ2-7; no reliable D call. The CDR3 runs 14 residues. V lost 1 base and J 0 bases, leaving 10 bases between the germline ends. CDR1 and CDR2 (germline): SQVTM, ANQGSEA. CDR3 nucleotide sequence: TGCAGCGTTGAAGTTTCCCTAAACTCCTACGAGCAGTACTTC. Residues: CSVEVSLNSYEQYF.

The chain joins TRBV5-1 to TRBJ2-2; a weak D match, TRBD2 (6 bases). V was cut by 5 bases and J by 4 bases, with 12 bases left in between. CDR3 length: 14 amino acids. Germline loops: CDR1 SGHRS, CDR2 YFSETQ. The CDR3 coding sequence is TGCGCCAGCAGGTCGGGGGTCGCCACCGGGGAGCTGTTTTTT. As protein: CASRSGVATGELFF.

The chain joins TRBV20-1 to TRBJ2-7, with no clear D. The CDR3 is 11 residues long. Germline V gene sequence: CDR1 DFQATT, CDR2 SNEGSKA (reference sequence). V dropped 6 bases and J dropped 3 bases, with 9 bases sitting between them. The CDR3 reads CSAPLIYEQYF. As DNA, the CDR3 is TGCAGTGCCCCCCTAATCTACGAGCAGTACTTC.

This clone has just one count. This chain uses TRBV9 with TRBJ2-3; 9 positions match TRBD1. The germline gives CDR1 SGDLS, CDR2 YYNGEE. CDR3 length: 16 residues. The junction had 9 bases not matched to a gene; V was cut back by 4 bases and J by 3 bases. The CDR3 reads CASSPRQGGVTDTQYF. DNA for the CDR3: TGTGCCAGCAGCCCCCGACAGGGGGGAGTAACAGATACGCAGTATTTT.

This CDR3 is CASSFPHRGLISEQYF. In DNA form, the CDR3 reads TGTGCCAGCAGTTTCCCTCACAGGGGGCTGATAAGTGAGCAGTACTTC. The chain uses TRBV28 and TRBJ2-7; 9 bases fit TRBD1. In germline, CDR1 is MDHEN, CDR2 SYDVKM. CDR3 length: 16 amino acids. The junction had 13 bases not matched to a gene; V was cut back by 3 bases and J by 7 bases.

CDR3 sequence reads: CASSEAQGWNIQYF. DNA of the CDR3: TGTGCCAGCAGTGAAGCCCAGGGGTGGAACATTCAGTACTTC. The J gene is TRBJ2-4, the V gene TRBV2; D perhaps matches TRBD1 (6 bases). Germline V lookup: CDR1 SNHLY, CDR2 FYNNEI. V gave up 0 bases and J gave up 7 bases, with 10 bases separating them. The CDR3 has 14 residues.

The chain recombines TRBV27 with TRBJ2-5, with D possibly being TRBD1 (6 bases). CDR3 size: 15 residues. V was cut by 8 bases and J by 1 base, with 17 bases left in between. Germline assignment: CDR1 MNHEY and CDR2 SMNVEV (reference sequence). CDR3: CASRLGQSPQETQYF. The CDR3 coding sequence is TGTGCCAGCCGACTTGGACAGTCGCCCCAAGAGACCCAGTACTTC.

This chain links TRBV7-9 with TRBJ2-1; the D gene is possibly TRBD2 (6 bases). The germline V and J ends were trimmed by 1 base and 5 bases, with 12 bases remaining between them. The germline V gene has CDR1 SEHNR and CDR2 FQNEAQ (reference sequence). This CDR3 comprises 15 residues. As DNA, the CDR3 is TGTGCCAGCAGCTTAGGGTTAGGAGGGGACAATGAGCAGTTCTTC. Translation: CASSLGLGGDNEQFF.

The CDR3: CASSPEAGELFF. The CDR3 DNA is TGTGCCAGCAGCCCGGAGGCCGGGGAGCTGTTTTTT. The gene calls are TRBV7-6 and TRBJ2-2, with a weak D call TRBD2 (5 bases). There are 12 residues in the CDR3. Trimming stripped 5 bases from V and 6 bases from J, with 7 bases between. Germline loops: CDR1 SGHVS, CDR2 FNYEAQ.

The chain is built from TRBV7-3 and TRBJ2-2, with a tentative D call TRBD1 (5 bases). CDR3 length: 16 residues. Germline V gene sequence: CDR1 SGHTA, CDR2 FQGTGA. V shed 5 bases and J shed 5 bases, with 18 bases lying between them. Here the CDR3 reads CASSPNDRIPTGELFF. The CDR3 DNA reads TGTGCCAGCAGCCCTAACGACAGAATACCTACCGGGGAGCTGTTTTTT.

CDR3 sequence: CASSTMDRSYEQYF. The CDR3 DNA reads TGTGCCAGCAGCACTATGGACAGATCCTACGAGCAGTACTTC. V is TRBV6-5 and J is TRBJ2-7; D is possibly TRBD1 (6 bases). Germline CDR1 reads MNHEY; CDR2 reads SVGAGI. The CDR3 extends over 14 amino acids. The germline V and J ends were trimmed by 6 bases and 1 base, with 13 bases remaining between them.

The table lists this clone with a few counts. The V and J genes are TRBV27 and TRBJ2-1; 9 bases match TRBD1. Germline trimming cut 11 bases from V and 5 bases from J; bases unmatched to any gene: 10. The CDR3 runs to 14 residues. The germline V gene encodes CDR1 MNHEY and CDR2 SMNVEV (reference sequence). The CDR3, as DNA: TGTGCCCGTGAACGGGACAGGGATCACAATGAGCAGTTCTTC. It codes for CARERDRDHNEQFF.

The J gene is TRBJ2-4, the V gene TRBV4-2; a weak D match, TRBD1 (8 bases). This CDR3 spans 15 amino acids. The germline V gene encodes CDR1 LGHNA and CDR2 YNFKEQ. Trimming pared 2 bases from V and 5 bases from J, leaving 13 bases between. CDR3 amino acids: CASSQITGGENIQYF. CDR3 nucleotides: TGTGCCAGCAGCCAAATCACAGGGGGGGAAAACATTCAGTACTTC.

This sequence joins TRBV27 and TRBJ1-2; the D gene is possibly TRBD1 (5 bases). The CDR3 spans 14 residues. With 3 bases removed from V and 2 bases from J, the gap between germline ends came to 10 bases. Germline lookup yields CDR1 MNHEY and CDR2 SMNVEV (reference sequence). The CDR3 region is CASSFLGANYGYTF. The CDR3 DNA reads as TGTGCCAGCAGTTTTCTTGGGGCGAACTATGGCTACACCTTC.

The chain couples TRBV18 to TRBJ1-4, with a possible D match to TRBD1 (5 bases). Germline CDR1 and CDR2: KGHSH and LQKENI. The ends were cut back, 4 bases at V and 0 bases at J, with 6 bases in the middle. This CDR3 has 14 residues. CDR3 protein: CASSQGSTNEKLFF. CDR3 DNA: TGTGCCAGCTCACAGGGGTCAACTAATGAAAAACTGTTTTTT.

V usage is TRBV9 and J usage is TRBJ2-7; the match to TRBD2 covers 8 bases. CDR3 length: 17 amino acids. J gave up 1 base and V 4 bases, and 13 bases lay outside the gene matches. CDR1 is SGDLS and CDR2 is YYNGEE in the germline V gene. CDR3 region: CASSPRGGTGGSYEQYF. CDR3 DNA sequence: TGTGCCAGCAGCCCCCGGGGGGGGACCGGGGGGTCCTACGAGCAGTACTTC.

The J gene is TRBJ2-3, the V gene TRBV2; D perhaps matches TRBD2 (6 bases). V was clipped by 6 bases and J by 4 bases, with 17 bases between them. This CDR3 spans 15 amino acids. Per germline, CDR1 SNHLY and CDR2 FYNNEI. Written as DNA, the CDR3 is TGTGCCAGCAGGCGGGACGGGGGAACCTCAGATACGCAGTATTTT. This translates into CASRRDGGTSDTQYF.

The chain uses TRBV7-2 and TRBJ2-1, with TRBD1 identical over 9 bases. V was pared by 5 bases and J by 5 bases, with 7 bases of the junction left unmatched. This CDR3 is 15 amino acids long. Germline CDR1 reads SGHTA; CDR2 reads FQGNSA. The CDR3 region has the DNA TGTGCCAGCAGCCGAGGACAGGGGACGGACAATGAGCAGTTCTTC. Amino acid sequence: CASSRGQGTDNEQFF.

The CDR3 coding sequence is TGTGCCAGCAGCGATTCGCCGGCAGGGGCCTCCTACAATGAGCAGTTCTTC. This codes for CASSDSPAGASYNEQFF. The chain joins TRBV9 to TRBJ2-1, with D possibly being TRBD1 (6 bases). V lost 3 bases and J 0 bases, leaving 16 bases between the germline ends. The CDR3 extends over 17 amino acids. Germline-derived CDR1 and CDR2 are SGDLS and YYNGEE. Full variable domain (missing parts from reference TRBV9 and TRBJ2-1): DSGVTQTPKHLITATGQRVTLRCSPRSGDLSVYWYQQSLDQGLQFLIQYYNGEERAKGNILERFSAQQFPDLHSELNLSSLELGDSALYFCASSDSPAGASYNEQFFGPGTRLTVL.

The CDR3 DNA sequence: TGTGCCAGTAGTATAATAATTGGGGCCGGATTTAGGGCTGAAGCTTTCTTT. It yields the protein CASSIIIGAGFRAEAFF. The chain couples TRBV19 to TRBJ1-1, with TRBD1 as a possible D gene (5 bases). V lost 2 bases to trimming and J lost 6 bases, with 22 bases between them. The CDR3 spans 17 residues. Germline V gene sequence: CDR1 LNHDA, CDR2 SQIVND (reference sequence). The variable domain in full, with the rest retrieved from reference TRBV19 and TRBJ1-1, is DGGITQSPKYLFRKEGQNVTLSCEQNLNHDAMYWYRQDPGQGLRLIYYSQIVNDFQKGDIAEGYSVSREKKESFPLTVTSAQKNPTAFYLCASSIIIGAGFRAEAFFGQGTRLTVV.

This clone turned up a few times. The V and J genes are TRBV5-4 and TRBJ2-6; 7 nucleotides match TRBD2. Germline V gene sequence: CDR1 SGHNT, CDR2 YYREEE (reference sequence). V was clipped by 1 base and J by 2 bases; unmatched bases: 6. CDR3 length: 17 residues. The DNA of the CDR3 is TGTGCCAGCAGCTTGAGGGAGGGTAGGACTGGGGCCAACGTCCTGACTTTC. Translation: CASSLREGRTGANVLTF.

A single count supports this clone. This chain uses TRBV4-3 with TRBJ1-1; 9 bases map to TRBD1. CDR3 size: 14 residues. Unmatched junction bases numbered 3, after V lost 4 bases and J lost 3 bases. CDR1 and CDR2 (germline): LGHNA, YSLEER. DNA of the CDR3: TGCGCCAGCAGCCCGGGACAGGGAGACACTGAAGCTTTCTTT. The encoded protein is CASSPGQGDTEAFF.

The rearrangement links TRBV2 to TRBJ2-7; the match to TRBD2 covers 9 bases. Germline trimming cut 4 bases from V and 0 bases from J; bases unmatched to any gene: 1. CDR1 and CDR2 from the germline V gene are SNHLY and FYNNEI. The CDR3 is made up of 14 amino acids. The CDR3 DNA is TGTGCCAGCAGTGCTAGCGGGGACTCCTACGAGCAGTACTTC. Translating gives CASSASGDSYEQYF.

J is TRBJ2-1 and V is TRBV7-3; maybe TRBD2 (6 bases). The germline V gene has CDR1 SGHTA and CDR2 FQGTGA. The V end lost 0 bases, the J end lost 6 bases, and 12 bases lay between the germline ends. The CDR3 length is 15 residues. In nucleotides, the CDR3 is TGTGCCAGCAGCTTAACAGGAGGGTTGGGCAATGAGCAGTTCTTC. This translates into CASSLTGGLGNEQFF.